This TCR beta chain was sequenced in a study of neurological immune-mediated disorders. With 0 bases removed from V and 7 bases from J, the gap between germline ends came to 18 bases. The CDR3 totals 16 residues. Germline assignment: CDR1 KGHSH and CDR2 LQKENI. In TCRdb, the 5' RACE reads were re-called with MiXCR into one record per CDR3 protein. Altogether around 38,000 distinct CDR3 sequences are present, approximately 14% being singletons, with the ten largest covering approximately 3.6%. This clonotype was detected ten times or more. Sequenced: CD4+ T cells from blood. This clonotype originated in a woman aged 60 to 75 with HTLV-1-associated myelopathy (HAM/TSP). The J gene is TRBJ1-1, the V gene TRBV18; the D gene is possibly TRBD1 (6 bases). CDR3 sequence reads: CASSPPRGGGGGEAFF. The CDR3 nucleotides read TGTGCCAGCTCACCACCGAGAGGGGGTGGGGGCGGTGAAGCTTTCTTT.